The 30 T cell receptor beta chains below were found in one sample sequenced in a study of T cells in Graves' hyperthyroidism and ophthalmopathy. The investigators amplified TCR beta CDR3 regions from RNA transcripts. HTBI primers were the set used in a first-round RT-PCR of the TCR CDR3. TCRdb passed the multiplex PCR reads through MiXCR, listing each CDR3 protein once. In the table there are 500,000 to 650,000 distinct CDR3 sequences, approximately 14% of which are singletons. The sequencing input was blood. These receptors all stem from a woman in her 50s with Graves' ophthalmopathy.

This clonotype was picked up a small number of times. The chain is built from TRBV30 and TRBJ2-7; TRBD2 agrees at 7 bases. Germline CDR1 reads GTSNPN; CDR2 reads SVGIG (reference sequence). The CDR3 loop spans 18 amino acids. The ends lost 0 bases at V and 4 bases at J; junction bases unmatched: 18. The DNA of the CDR3 is TGTGCCTGGAGTGTACTCTTCAGGCGGGAGTCTATAGGTTACGAGCAGTACTTC. This codes for CAWSVLFRRESIGYEQYF. The full variable domain, completed using reference TRBV30 and TRBJ2-7, is SQTIHQWPATLVQPVGSPLSLECTVEGTSNPNLYWYRQAAGRGLQLLFYSVGIGQISSEVPQNLSASRPQDRQFILSSKKLLLSDSGFYLCAWSVLFRRESIGYEQYFGPGTRLTVT.

This clonotype was recorded many times. V gene TRBV20-1 combines with J gene TRBJ2-5; D is ambiguous. The CDR3 is made up of 15 amino acids. Germline CDR1 DFQATT, CDR2 SNEGSKA (reference sequence). V lost 1 base, J lost 5 bases, and 17 bases lay in between. CDR3 loop: CSARVYYRPDETQYF. In nucleotides, the CDR3 is TGCAGTGCTAGAGTTTACTACCGCCCCGACGAGACCCAGTACTTC.

This clonotype has a handful of counts. This rearrangement joins TRBV3-1 to TRBJ2-6; D is ambiguous. The CDR3 loop spans 16 amino acids. Germline loops: CDR1 LGHDT, CDR2 YNNKEL (reference sequence). V lost 4 bases and J 0 bases, leaving 10 bases between the germline ends. CDR3 residues: CASSPTLDSGANVLTF. The CDR3 DNA is TGTGCCAGCAGCCCGACTTTGGACTCTGGGGCCAACGTCCTGACTTTC. The full variable domain, its missing parts supplied by reference TRBV3-1 and TRBJ2-6, is DTAVSQTPKYLVTQMGNDKSIKCEQNLGHDTMYWYKQDSKKFLKIMFSYNNKELIINETVPNRFSPKSPDKAHLNLHINSLELGDSAVYFCASSPTLDSGANVLTFGAGSRLTVL.

This clonotype appeared many times. The V call is TRBV7-2, the J call TRBJ2-5; 12 bases fit TRBD2. The germline V gene has CDR1 SGHTA and CDR2 FQGNSA. Trimming removed 3 bases from V and 2 bases from J; junction bases left unmatched: 4. The CDR3 loop spans 16 amino acids. Here the CDR3 reads CASSFGLAGRQETQYF. The DNA of the CDR3 is TGTGCCAGCAGCTTTGGACTAGCGGGAAGGCAAGAGACCCAGTACTTC. Variable domain in full (rest from reference TRBV7-2 and TRBJ2-5): GAGVSQSPSNKVTEKGKDVELRCDPISGHTALYWYRQSLGQGLEFLIYFQGNSAPDKSGLPSDRFSAERTGGSVSTLTIQRTQQEDSAVYLCASSFGLAGRQETQYFGPGTRLLVL.

This clonotype turned up a few times. CDR3 nucleotide sequence: TGCAGTGCGGGGGACCAGGAGCAGTTCTTC. This gives the protein CSAGDQEQFF. V gene TRBV20-1 combines with J gene TRBJ2-1; tentatively, D is TRBD1 or TRBD2 (5 bases each). The CDR3 has 10 amino acids. Germline CDR1 DFQATT, CDR2 SNEGSKA (reference sequence). Trimming removed 6 bases from V and 10 bases from J, with 10 bases in between.

About this clonotype: This may be a read error, as it is one base from a much larger clone. The gene calls are TRBV19 and TRBJ1-2, with a weak D call TRBD1 (6 bases). CDR3 length: 14 residues. The germline V gene has CDR1 LNHDA and CDR2 SQIVND (reference sequence). Written as DNA, the CDR3 is TGTGCCAGTAGTAGCAGACAGGCTAACTATGGCCACACCTTC. Amino acid sequence: CASSSRQANYGHTF.

The V gene is TRBV29-1, the J gene TRBJ1-1, with a weak D call TRBD1 (5 bases). CDR3 length: 11 residues. The germline gives CDR1 SQVTM, CDR2 ANQGSEA. Between the trimmed V and J ends, which lost 7 bases and 5 bases, there was a span of 11 bases. The CDR3 loop reads CSGGVSTEAFF. CDR3 DNA: TGCAGCGGGGGGGTATCGACTGAAGCTTTCTTT.

This clonotype has a handful of counts. This chain connects TRBV5-1 to TRBJ2-1, with D possibly being TRBD2 (5 bases). The CDR3 covers 16 residues. V lost 3 bases to trimming and J lost 3 bases, with 16 bases between them. Germline V CDR1 and CDR2: SGHRS, YFSETQ. The CDR3 nucleotides read TGCGCCAGCAGCTCTAGGACTCTCCTATTCTACAATGAGCAGTTCTTC. Its translation: CASSSRTLLFYNEQFF.

This clonotype was observed a few times. The chain joins TRBV20-1 to TRBJ2-1, with 11 bases matching TRBD2. CDR3 length: 19 residues. V was clipped by 1 base and J by 8 bases; unmatched bases: 19. Germline CDR1 and CDR2: DFQATT and SNEGSKA (reference sequence). The CDR3 coding sequence is TGCAGTGCTAGAGGCGTTTTGACTAGCGGGATTGTAGTGGGAGATGAGCAGTTCTTC. Translation gives CSARGVLTSGIVVGDEQFF.

The chain combines TRBV5-5 with TRBJ1-1; maybe TRBD1 (5 bases). Germline V CDR1 and CDR2: SGHKS, YYEKEE (reference sequence). Trimming took 0 bases from V and 4 from J, leaving 13 bases between them. The CDR3 extends over 15 amino acids. The DNA for the CDR3 is TGTGCCAGCAGCTTGGAGTTCCGCGGGGCCACTGAAGCTTTCTTT. Amino acids: CASSLEFRGATEAFF.

Comments on this clonotype: A much more abundant neighbour one base away suggests this may be a read error. The conserved closing phenylalanine or tryptophan is absent in this CDR3, likely reflecting a read error. V usage is TRBV7-9 and J usage is TRBJ2-2; 7 bases align to TRBD1. The ends lost 4 bases at V and 1 base at J; junction bases unmatched: 3. Germline CDR1 and CDR2: SEHNR and FQNEAQ (reference sequence). The CDR3 extends over 15 amino acids. The CDR3 here is CASSSGTVNTGELFY. The CDR3, as DNA: TGTGCCAGCAGCTCCGGGACAGTGAACACCGGGGAGCTGTTTTAT.

The table lists this clonotype with many counts. The chain uses TRBV6-1 and TRBJ2-1; 8 positions match TRBD2. The CDR3 is made up of 16 amino acids. Germline-derived CDR1 and CDR2 are MNHNS and SASEGT. V trimming: 3 bases; J trimming: 1 base; junction bases outside the gene matches: 5. The CDR3 region is CASSDAGGGSYNEQFF. The CDR3 nucleotides read TGTGCCAGCAGTGATGCGGGAGGAGGGTCCTACAATGAGCAGTTCTTC.

The rearrangement uses TRBV5-1 and TRBJ2-1; 9 bases match TRBD2. V lost 4 bases, J lost 5 bases, and 4 bases stayed unmatched. Germline CDR1 reads SGHRS; CDR2 reads YFSETQ. The CDR3 covers 14 residues. The CDR3 sequence is CASSARTSDNEQFF. The CDR3 nucleotides are TGCGCCAGCAGCGCAAGGACTAGCGACAATGAGCAGTTCTTC.

In its sample, this clonotype was seen many times. The rearrangement links TRBV27 to TRBJ1-3, with TRBD1 matching over 11 bases. The CDR3 contains 19 residues. Germline CDR1 reads MNHEY; CDR2 reads SMNVEV (reference sequence). The junction had 12 bases not matched to a gene; V was cut back by 5 bases and J by 0 bases. DNA for the CDR3: TGTGCCAGCAGTCCCCCCGGACAGGGGGCTTGGGTCTCTGGAAACACCATATATTTT. Protein sequence: CASSPPGQGAWVSGNTIYF.

This sequence joins TRBV29-1 and TRBJ1-4; tentatively, D is TRBD1 (6 bases). Trimming cost V 4 bases and J 7 bases, with 13 bases left between them. The CDR3 spans 13 residues. Germline V lookup: CDR1 SQVTM, CDR2 ANQGSEA. The CDR3 coding sequence is TGCAGCGTTGGAGTGGGGGGGCGTGAAAAACTGTTTTTT. Translating it yields CSVGVGGREKLFF.

This clonotype was detected many times. The chain carries TRBV7-2 and TRBJ1-3; a weak D match, TRBD1 (6 bases). With 4 bases removed from V and 2 bases from J, the gap between germline ends came to 12 bases. Germline CDR1 and CDR2: SGHTA and FQGNSA. The CDR3 consists of 15 residues. The CDR3 coding sequence is TGTGCCAGCAGCTCGACCGGGACAACTGGAAACACCATATATTTT. Amino acid sequence: CASSSTGTTGNTIYF. Using reference TRBV7-2 and TRBJ1-3 for the parts outside the CDR3, the full variable domain is GAGVSQSPSNKVTEKGKDVELRCDPISGHTALYWYRQSLGQGLEFLIYFQGNSAPDKSGLPSDRFSAERTGGSVSTLTIQRTQQEDSAVYLCASSSTGTTGNTIYFGEGSWLTVV.

V gene TRBV6-5 combines with J gene TRBJ2-4; the D gene is possibly TRBD2 (5 bases). Germline V gene lookup returns CDR1 MNHEY and CDR2 SVGAGI. This CDR3 region has 15 residues. The V end lost 2 bases, the J end lost 0 bases, and 8 bases lay between the germline ends. CDR3: CASSYVGVAKNIQYF. CDR3 sequence (DNA): TGTGCCAGCAGTTACGTGGGAGTAGCCAAAAACATTCAGTACTTC.

This chain joins TRBV27 and TRBJ1-1, with 7 bases aligning to TRBD1. V trimming: 0 bases; J trimming: 7 bases; junction bases outside the gene matches: 8. This CDR3 comprises 15 residues. In germline, CDR1 is MNHEY, CDR2 SMNVEV (reference sequence). The CDR3 sequence is CASSLSRGGYDEAFF. In DNA, the CDR3 is TGTGCCAGCAGTTTATCTCGAGGGGGCTACGATGAAGCTTTCTTT.

This clonotype has just a few counts. The V gene is TRBV14, the J gene TRBJ1-1; a possible D gene is TRBD1 (5 bases). The CDR3 has 14 residues. CDR1 and CDR2 from the germline V gene are SGHDN and FVKESK. Trimming cost V 2 bases and J 8 bases, with 15 bases left between them. The CDR3 bases are TGTGCCAGCAGCCAACGTAGGGGTGCACCAGAAGCTTTCTTT. Translating it yields CASSQRRGAPEAFF.

This clonotype was seen repeatedly, ten times or more. The J gene is TRBJ1-2, the V gene TRBV30; D not resolved. This CDR3 comprises 13 residues. Germline lookup yields CDR1 GTSNPN and CDR2 SVGIG (reference sequence). The germline V and J ends were trimmed by 3 bases and 2 bases, with 10 bases remaining between them. The CDR3, as DNA: TGTGCCTGGAGCGTTGATGCCAACTATGGCTACACCTTC. This gives the protein CAWSVDANYGYTF.

The rearrangement joins TRBV5-1 to TRBJ2-5, with 7 bases aligning to TRBD1. Per the germline V gene, CDR1 is SGHRS and CDR2 is YFSETQ. This CDR3 is built from 14 residues. V lost 4 bases and J lost 3; bases outside the gene matches: 6. CDR3 sequence reads: CASSTGTAEETQYF. For the CDR3, the DNA is TGCGCCAGCAGCACCGGGACAGCTGAAGAGACCCAGTACTTC.

This clonotype was counted many times. V is TRBV27 and J is TRBJ1-1, with D uncertain. Germline V gives CDR1 MNHEY, CDR2 SMNVEV (reference sequence). The CDR3 is made up of 16 amino acids. The V and J ends lost 5 bases and 4 bases respectively, with 20 bases between them. The CDR3 is CASSHIRTPPATEAFF. CDR3 coding DNA: TGTGCCAGCAGTCACATCCGGACCCCCCCGGCCACTGAAGCTTTCTTT.

The chain couples TRBV10-3 to TRBJ1-1, with TRBD1 matching 7 bases. The CDR3 extends over 15 amino acids. The V gene end was trimmed by 2 bases and the J gene end by 5 bases; junction bases not matched to a gene: 8. Germline-derived CDR1 and CDR2 are ENHRY and SYGVKD. In DNA, the CDR3 is TGTGCCATCAGTGAGGGACAGGTTGTAGATACTGAAGCTTTCTTT. Translation: CAISEGQVVDTEAFF.

In its sample, this clonotype was seen many times. V and J are TRBV28 and TRBJ1-3; D may be TRBD1 (5 bases). Germline CDR1 is MDHEN and CDR2 is SYDVKM. The CDR3 has 16 amino acids. V was cut by 3 bases and J by 1 base, with 13 bases left in between. In DNA, the CDR3 is TGTGCCAGCAGTTTCTGGCAGGGAGAATCTGGAAACACCATATATTTT. It translates to CASSFWQGESGNTIYF.

J is TRBJ2-1 and V is TRBV9, with TRBD2 matching over 7 bases. Germline lookup yields CDR1 SGDLS and CDR2 YYNGEE. Trimming at V came to 0 bases and at J to 5 bases, leaving 5 bases not matched to a gene. The CDR3 loop spans 15 amino acids. The CDR3 nucleotides read TGTGCCAGCAGCGTAGCTTCTAGCGGAAACAATGAGCAGTTCTTC. Protein sequence: CASSVASSGNNEQFF.

This clonotype was observed a handful of times. This could be a read error, since a much larger clone is one nucleotide away. The chain employs TRBV24-1 and TRBJ2-7; D remains ambiguous. The CDR3 totals 13 residues. Germline V gives CDR1 KGHDR, CDR2 SFDVKD. CDR3 DNA: TGTGCCACCAGTGTCCCGGGCAGCTACGTGCAGTACTTC. Protein sequence: CATSVPGSYVQYF.

The sample holds a few counts of this clonotype. The chain links TRBV30 to TRBJ2-3; D may match TRBD1 or TRBD2 (5 bases each). In germline, CDR1 is GTSNPN, CDR2 SVGIG (reference sequence). CDR3 length: 16 amino acids. V was pared by 7 bases and J by 0 bases, with 20 bases between. CDR3 nucleotide sequence: TGTGCCTTTGACCCCGGGACCCGTGCTAGCACAGATACGCAGTATTTT. Protein: CAFDPGTRASTDTQYF.

In its sample, this clonotype was seen many times. V is TRBV10-3 and J is TRBJ2-7; a possible D gene is TRBD1 (6 bases). This CDR3 has 12 residues. Between the trimmed V and J ends, which lost 6 bases and 4 bases, there was a span of 10 bases. CDR1 ENHRY and CDR2 SYGVKD come from the germline V gene. The CDR3 reads CAISTGIYEQYF. CDR3 bases: TGTGCCATCAGCACAGGGATTTACGAGCAGTACTTC.

In its sample, this clonotype was seen a few times. V and J are TRBV9 and TRBJ2-2; 11 nucleotides align to TRBD1. The V segment lost 2 bases and the J segment 4 bases; nucleotides outside the gene matches: 10. Germline values: CDR1 SGDLS, CDR2 YYNGEE. The CDR3 length is 18 residues. The CDR3, as DNA: TGTGCCAGCAGCGTCGCTAGGACAGGGGGCTTGGGCACCGGGGAGCTGTTTTTT. Translated, it gives CASSVARTGGLGTGELFF.

This clonotype was seen more than once but under ten times. The junction departs from the called germline gene at one end, perhaps through a read error. V gene TRBV7-9 combines with J gene TRBJ1-6; 7 nucleotides agree with TRBD1. CDR3 length: 14 amino acids. Germline loops: CDR1 SEHNR, CDR2 FQNEAQ (reference sequence). The CDR3 region is CASRLEGANSPLHF. The DNA of the CDR3 is TGTGCCAGCAGATTAGAGGGGGCGAATTCACCCCTCCACTTT.